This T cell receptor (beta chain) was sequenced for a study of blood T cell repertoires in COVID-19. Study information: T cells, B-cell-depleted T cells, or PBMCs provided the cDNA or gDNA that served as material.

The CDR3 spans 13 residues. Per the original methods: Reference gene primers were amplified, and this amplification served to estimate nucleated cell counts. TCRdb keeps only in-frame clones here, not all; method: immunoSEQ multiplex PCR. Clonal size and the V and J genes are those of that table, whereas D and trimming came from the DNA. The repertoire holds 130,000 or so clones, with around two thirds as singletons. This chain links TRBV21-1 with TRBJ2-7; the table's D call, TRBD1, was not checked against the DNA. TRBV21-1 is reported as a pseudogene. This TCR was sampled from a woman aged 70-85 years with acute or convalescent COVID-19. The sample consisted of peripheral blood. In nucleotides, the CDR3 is TGTGCCAGCAGCGGGACAGGCTCCTACGAGCAGTACTTC. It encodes CASSGTGSYEQYF.